One and the same sample provided the 23 T cell receptor beta chains below, sequenced in a study of cytomegalovirus exposure and HLA in healthy donors. PCR amplification relied on 60 Vbeta primers (plus 13 Jbeta primers). TCRdb's table, derived via immunoSEQ multiplex PCR, lists solely in-frame clones and lacks some. The sample lists approximately 130,000 clones; roughly 70% were seen once. The sequenced sample was PBMCs. All receptors come from a man between 25 and 39 years old in good health and CMV-seronegative.

This sequence joins TRBV6-1 and TRBJ2-7, with D possibly being TRBD2 (7 bases). V was cut by 4 bases and J by 5 bases, with 18 bases left in between. This CDR3 has 15 residues. The germline gives CDR1 MNHNS, CDR2 SASEGT. The CDR3 sequence is CASSAHGGRGDEQYF. In nucleotides, the CDR3 is TGTGCCAGCAGTGCTCACGGGGGGCGCGGCGACGAGCAGTACTTC.

This clone was seen only a few times. The chain uses TRBV5-1 and TRBJ2-1; D is perhaps TRBD2 (6 bases). V lost 6 bases and J lost 7, with 17 bases in between. The germline gives CDR1 SGHRS, CDR2 YFSETQ. The CDR3 is made up of 14 amino acids. CDR3 DNA sequence: TGCGCCAGCACCCGGGACTCACCGGGGAATGAGCAGTTCTTC. It yields the protein CASTRDSPGNEQFF. Full variable domain (rest looked up from reference TRBV5-1 and TRBJ2-1): KAGVTQTPRYLIKTRGQQVTLSCSPISGHRSVSWYQQTPGQGLQFLFEYFSETQRNKGNFPGRFSGRQFSNSRSEMNVSTLELGDSALYLCASTRDSPGNEQFFGPGTRLTVL.

The chain joins TRBV2 to TRBJ2-5; D remains unclear. The CDR3 has 13 residues. Trimming stripped 4 bases from V and 5 bases from J, with 11 bases between. Per germline, CDR1 SNHLY and CDR2 FYNNEI. The CDR3 DNA is TGTGCCAGCAGTGTTTGGGCTCCGGAGACCCAGTACTTC. As protein: CASSVWAPETQYF.

CDR3 amino acids: CASSSRGHNTEAFF. For the CDR3, the DNA is TGTGCCAGCAGTTCCAGGGGGCACAACACTGAAGCTTTCTTT. V is TRBV2 and J is TRBJ1-1, with 8 positions matching TRBD1. The CDR3 contains 14 residues. CDR1 is SNHLY and CDR2 is FYNNEI in the germline V gene. V shed 5 bases and J 2 bases; nucleotides not matched to a gene: 4.

To note about this clone: At one boundary the junction diverges from the germline segment, which might be a read error. The chain couples TRBV6-5 to TRBJ2-7; no reliable D call. CDR1 and CDR2 from the germline V gene are MNHEY and SVGAGI. This CDR3 spans 13 amino acids. The CDR3 protein is CVSSYGQIYEQYF. CDR3 bases: TGTGTCAGCAGTTACGGGCAAATATACGAGCAGTACTTC.

The J gene is TRBJ1-4, the V gene TRBV6-5; weak D call: TRBD1 (5 bases). Germline CDR1 MNHEY, CDR2 SVGAGI. There are 14 residues in the CDR3. Trimming took off 2 bases at V and 5 bases at J, with 9 bases between the two ends. The CDR3 nucleotides are TGTGCCAGCAGTTACGGACACACAAATGAAAAACTGTTTTTT. Its protein product is CASSYGHTNEKLFF.

The genes are TRBV11-2 and TRBJ2-2, with 8 bases identical to TRBD1. The CDR3 covers 17 residues. Germline V gene lookup returns CDR1 SGHAT and CDR2 FQNNGV. V shed 5 bases, J shed 0 bases, and the junction held 8 bases outside the gene matches. CDR3 nucleotides: TGTGCCAGCAGCCCGGTGGTCAGGGGGCCGAACACCGGGGAGCTGTTTTTT. Protein: CASSPVVRGPNTGELFF.

The V and J genes are TRBV7-2 and TRBJ2-7; 10 nucleotides match TRBD2. This CDR3 contains 14 residues. The V gene's germline CDR1 is SGHTA and CDR2 FQGNSA. The junction had 4 bases not matched to a gene; V was cut back by 5 bases and J by 3 bases. CDR3 region: CASSILAGNYEQYF. In DNA form, the CDR3 reads TGTGCCAGCAGCATACTAGCGGGGAACTACGAGCAGTACTTC.

This rearrangement joins TRBV9 to TRBJ2-3; 7 bases are a match to TRBD1. The germline CDR1 and CDR2 sequences are SGDLS and YYNGEE. This CDR3 spans 14 amino acids. V lost 3 bases to trimming and J lost 2 bases; unmatched junction nucleotides: 3. The CDR3 spells CASSGDSSTDTQYF. The CDR3 region has the DNA TGTGCCAGCAGCGGGGACAGTTCCACAGATACGCAGTATTTT. The whole variable domain, remainder taken from reference TRBV9 and TRBJ2-3, is DSGVTQTPKHLITATGQRVTLRCSPRSGDLSVYWYQQSLDQGLQFLIQYYNGEERAKGNILERFSAQQFPDLHSELNLSSLELGDSALYFCASSGDSSTDTQYFGPGTRLTVL.

The rearrangement joins TRBV6-4 to TRBJ2-1; tentative D call: TRBD2 (5 bases). This CDR3 comprises 15 residues. The V gene lost 7 bases and the J gene lost 7 bases, with 20 bases spanning the gap. From germline, CDR1 is MRHNA and CDR2 SNTAGT. The CDR3 is CASKDRIGSKNEQFF. CDR3 in DNA: TGTGCCAGCAAGGACCGGATTGGGAGTAAAAATGAGCAGTTCTTC.

CDR3: CASRETGRLEQYF. CDR3 nucleotides: TGTGCCAGCAGGGAGACAGGGAGGTTGGAGCAGTACTTC. This chain joins TRBV2 and TRBJ2-7, with D possibly TRBD1 on 7 matching bases. Looked up from germline, CDR1 is SNHLY and CDR2 is FYNNEI. Between the trimmed V and J ends, which lost 6 bases and 7 bases, there was a span of 16 bases. The length of the CDR3 is 13 residues.

The chain is built from TRBV9 and TRBJ1-1; TRBD1 agrees at 8 bases. This CDR3 region has 15 residues. The J segment lost 5 bases and the V segment lost 5 bases, leaving 11 bases of the junction unmatched. Per the germline V gene, CDR1 is SGDLS and CDR2 is YYNGEE. The CDR3 loop reads CASRIVTGVWTEAFF. CDR3 coding DNA: TGTGCCAGCAGGATCGTGACAGGGGTTTGGACTGAAGCTTTCTTT.

This clone was seen a few times. This chain links TRBV7-8 with TRBJ2-6, with a weak D call TRBD2 (6 bases). Germline V gives CDR1 SGHVS, CDR2 FQNEAQ. Trimming shortened V by 2 bases and J by 3 bases, and 20 bases separated the two germline ends. The CDR3 has 19 residues. CDR3 DNA: TGTGCCAGCAGCTTACGGCGGGACGGAATCTTGGGTGGGGCCAACGTCCTGACTTTC. It encodes CASSLRRDGILGGANVLTF.

This rearrangement joins TRBV7-3 to TRBJ1-1; maybe TRBD1 (6 bases). The germline gives CDR1 SGHTA, CDR2 FQGTGA. CDR3 length: 16 residues. V lost 5 bases, J lost 1 base, and 17 bases lay in between. CDR3 region: CASSATPGAGNTEAFF. In DNA form, the CDR3 reads TGTGCCAGCAGCGCCACCCCAGGGGCAGGGAACACTGAAGCTTTCTTT.

In its sample, this clone was seen a few times. The V gene is TRBV15, the J gene TRBJ1-6; 8 positions agree with TRBD1. Per germline, CDR1 LNHNV and CDR2 YYDKDF (reference sequence). V dropped 5 bases and J dropped 8; count of bases not matched to a gene: 5. There are 14 residues in the CDR3. DNA of the CDR3: TGTGCCACCAGCGAAGACAGGGGAGATTCACCCCTCCACTTT. Translation gives CATSEDRGDSPLHF.

The genes are TRBV28 and TRBJ1-2, with 7 bases matching TRBD1. The V segment lost 5 bases and the J segment 4 bases; nucleotides outside the gene matches: 10. The CDR3 consists of 15 residues. Germline CDR1 and CDR2: MDHEN and SYDVKM. The CDR3 nucleotides are TGTGCCAGCAGTACTAGGGGGCCGGATGGCTATGGCTACACCTTC. Protein: CASSTRGPDGYGYTF.

In regard to this clone: A read error is likely, as this CDR3 ends without the conserved phenylalanine or tryptophan. The chain combines TRBV7-9 with TRBJ1-5; D call uncertain. Trimming stripped 5 bases from V and 5 bases from J, with 10 bases between. Germline CDR1 reads SEHNR; CDR2 reads FQNEAQ (reference sequence). The CDR3 covers 13 residues. CDR3 loop: CASSPRRDQPQHV. The CDR3 DNA reads TGTGCCAGCAGCCCCAGGCGGGATCAGCCCCAGCATGTT.

About this clone itself: The germline gene is not matched at one end of the junction; a read error may be the cause. Other DNA sequences in the same sample also yield this CDR3. The V gene is TRBV7-7, the J gene TRBJ2-1; perhaps TRBD2 as D (6 bases). The CDR3 totals 13 residues. Germline V CDR1 and CDR2: SSHAT, FNYEAQ (reference sequence). The CDR3 reads CASSLAEGDEQFF. Here the CDR3 DNA reads TGTGCTAGCAGCTTAGCGGAGGGAGATGAGCAGTTCTTC. The variable domain in full, with the rest retrieved from reference TRBV7-7 and TRBJ2-1, is GAGVSQSPRYKVTKRGQDVTLRCDPISSHATLYWYQQALGQGPEFLTYFNYEAQPDKSGLPSDRFSAERPEGSISTLTIQRTEQRDSAMYRCASSLAEGDEQFFGPGTRLTVL.

DNA of the CDR3: TGTGCCACGGGAGCCGGGGAGCTGTTTTTT. This translates into CATGAGELFF. This rearrangement joins TRBV28 to TRBJ2-2; D might be TRBD2 (6 bases). Trimming cost V 10 bases and J 6 bases, with 6 bases left between them. Germline V gene data show CDR1 as MDHEN and CDR2 as SYDVKM. The CDR3 runs 10 residues.

The chain links TRBV6-5 to TRBJ2-3; 7 positions agree with TRBD1. CDR1 and CDR2 from the germline V gene are MNHEY and SVGAGI. The V and J ends lost 0 bases and 6 bases, in that order; junction bases with no gene match: 3. This CDR3 has 14 amino acids. CDR3 sequence reads: CASSYSQGWDTQYF. The CDR3 nucleotides read TGTGCCAGCAGTTACTCACAGGGGTGGGATACGCAGTATTTT.

This chain joins TRBV13 and TRBJ2-4; a weak D match, TRBD2 (6 bases). Trimming stripped 3 bases from V and 9 bases from J, with 12 bases between. The CDR3 is made up of 13 amino acids. Germline V gene sequence: CDR1 PRHDT, CDR2 FYEKMQ (reference sequence). CDR3 in DNA: TGTGCCAGCAGCTTGGTCGGCGGGGTCATTCAGTACTTC. It codes for CASSLVGGVIQYF.

This clone was seen more than once but under ten times. The V and J genes are TRBV9 and TRBJ1-1; a possible D gene is TRBD1 (6 bases). The V end was cut by 4 bases, the J end by 0 bases, with 16 bases between. CDR1 and CDR2 from the germline V gene are SGDLS and YYNGEE. This CDR3 has 16 residues. The CDR3 here is CASSTHPGTLNTEAFF. The CDR3 DNA reads as TGTGCCAGCAGCACACATCCCGGGACACTGAACACTGAAGCTTTCTTT. Together with reference TRBV9 and TRBJ1-1, the CDR3 gives the full variable domain: DSGVTQTPKHLITATGQRVTLRCSPRSGDLSVYWYQQSLDQGLQFLIQYYNGEERAKGNILERFSAQQFPDLHSELNLSSLELGDSALYFCASSTHPGTLNTEAFFGQGTRLTVV.

This chain links TRBV29-1 with TRBJ2-3; TRBD1 matches 7 bases. The length of the CDR3 is 15 residues. The germline V gene has CDR1 SQVTM and CDR2 ANQGSEA. The CDR3 reads CRERQGYTNRDTQYF. DNA for the CDR3: TGCAGGGAAAGACAGGGTTACACCAACAGGGATACGCAGTATTTT.